A single T cell receptor (beta chain) is shown here with its context. Data came from immunoSEQ multiplex PCR; TCRdb stores just in-frame clones and leaves some out. The table lists some 37,000 clones, almost 85% of them singletons. The sample comes from a study of OX40 agonist ivuxolimab in advanced cancers. In germline, CDR1 is MDHEN, CDR2 SYDVKM. The CDR3 consists of 14 residues. V was pared by 3 bases and J by 4 bases, with 12 bases between. The sequencing used CD4+ or CD8+ T cells sorted from blood, collected in a trial of the OX40 agonist ivuxolimab. The chain joins TRBV28 to TRBJ1-1; a weak D match, TRBD1 (5 bases). The sequence came from an adult with an advanced solid tumor such as melanoma, head and neck, liver or kidney cancer. This CDR3 is CASSLGQAPTEAFF. For the CDR3, the DNA is TGTGCCAGCAGTTTGGGGCAGGCCCCCACTGAAGCTTTCTTT.